This T cell receptor (beta chain) was documented in a study of beta chain features in type 1 diabetes. The whole isolated RNA underwent reverse transcription, so sequencing captured expressed TCRB transcripts. Samples of naive, central memory and regulatory T cells yielded a mean of about 3.5 million reads. Profiling relied on immunoSEQ multiplex PCR, and the TCRdb table lists in-frame clones only, not all of them. The repertoire holds a few hundred thousand clones, with approximately 12% as singletons. As concerns this clone: Its antigen is currently unknown.

Study-level findings and limits: Shortening that was moderate but significant affected the TCRB CDR3s of Type 1 diabetes patients in all four CD4+ subsets. The question of HLA type influencing TCRB rearrangement was one that remained unresolved here.

The CDR3 length is 11 residues. Per the germline V gene, CDR1 is SQVTM and CDR2 is ANQGSEA. The V end was cut by 7 bases, the J end by 7 bases, with 13 bases between. The sequence came from a woman between 18 and 29 years old with type 1 diabetes. The sequencing input was naive CD4+ T cells from blood. The chain carries TRBV29-1 and TRBJ1-2; no firm D call. The CDR3 protein is CSALAVGGYTF. Written as DNA, the CDR3 is TGCAGCGCCCTGGCGGTTGGTGGCTACACCTTC.